A single sample gave rise to the 15 T cell receptor beta chains below, sequenced in a study of CD8 T cells in ankylosing spondylitis. TCRdb reprocessed the 5' RACE reads via MiXCR and lists one record per CDR3 protein. The table includes about 40,000 distinct CDR3 sequences, 15% to 20% detected once. The sequenced material came from blood. Receptors originate from a male donor with ankylosing spondylitis or in good health (not recorded which).

The CDR3 protein is CSVDSAYEQYF. In nucleotides, the CDR3 is TGCAGCGTTGACAGCGCCTACGAGCAGTACTTC. This sequence joins TRBV29-1 and TRBJ2-7; D remains ambiguous. There are 11 residues in the CDR3. The germline CDR1 and CDR2 sequences are SQVTM and ANQGSEA. Trimming took off 3 bases at V and 2 bases at J, with 5 bases between the two ends.

This clonotype was seen more than once but under ten times. This chain uses TRBV5-1 with TRBJ2-1; D might be TRBD2 (6 bases). Deletions cut 0 bases from V and 9 bases from J, with 16 bases between. CDR1 and CDR2 (germline): SGHRS, YFSETQ. This CDR3 is built from 15 residues. This CDR3 is CASSLDGGGRSEQFF. The DNA of the CDR3 is TGCGCCAGCAGCTTGGACGGCGGTGGGAGGAGTGAGCAGTTCTTC.

This rearrangement joins TRBV9 to TRBJ2-1, with D possibly matching TRBD1 (5 bases). The germline CDR1 and CDR2 sequences are SGDLS and YYNGEE. The V end was cut by 2 bases, the J end by 7 bases, with 10 bases between. The CDR3 totals 13 residues. The CDR3 sequence: CASSVQGGNEQFF. The CDR3 coding sequence is TGTGCCAGCAGCGTCCAGGGTGGGAATGAGCAGTTCTTC.

The chain employs TRBV28 and TRBJ2-2; TRBD2 matches 12 bases. The CDR3 loop spans 15 amino acids. J was trimmed by 5 bases and V by 6 bases; bases with no gene match: 4. Germline V gene lookup returns CDR1 MDHEN and CDR2 SYDVKM. CDR3 nucleotides: TGTGCCAGCAGCCGTACTAGCGGGAGGACCGGGGAGCTGTTTTTT. Translation gives CASSRTSGRTGELFF.

This clonotype was counted between two and nine times. The gene calls are TRBV5-5 and TRBJ2-1; D unresolved. The CDR3 extends over 14 amino acids. The ends were cut back, 4 bases at V and 1 base at J, with 9 bases in the middle. Germline V gene lookup returns CDR1 SGHKS and CDR2 YYEKEE (reference sequence). CDR3 DNA: TGTGCCAGCAGCCAACCTCAATCCTACAATGAGCAGTTCTTC. Amino acids: CASSQPQSYNEQFF.

This clonotype was seen a few times. The chain carries TRBV7-2 and TRBJ2-1; TRBD2 matches at 9 bases. Germline-derived CDR1 and CDR2 are SGHTA and FQGNSA. CDR3 length: 14 residues. Trimming removed 1 base from V and 14 bases from J; junction bases left unmatched: 9. CDR3 protein: CASSLGGAGGPKFF. As DNA, the CDR3 is TGTGCCAGCAGCTTAGGAGGAGCGGGAGGCCCCAAGTTCTTC.

The chain employs TRBV12-3 or TRBV12-4 and TRBJ2-2; D call uncertain. The CDR3 consists of 12 residues. Deletions cut 1 base from V and 7 bases from J, with 4 bases between. CDR3: CASSLESGELFF. DNA of the CDR3: TGTGCCAGCAGTTTAGAAAGCGGGGAGCTGTTTTTT.

The chain employs TRBV20-1 and TRBJ2-1; D is ambiguous. The germline V gene has CDR1 DFQATT and CDR2 SNEGSKA (reference sequence). Trimming took off 3 bases at V and 8 bases at J, with 11 bases between the two ends. This CDR3 has 12 residues. Written as DNA, the CDR3 is TGCAGTGCTAGTCCGTTTAGGGATGAGCAGTTCTTC. It codes for CSASPFRDEQFF.

The chain combines TRBV4-3 with TRBJ2-5; no definite D call. Germline V gives CDR1 LGHNA, CDR2 YSLEER. There are 14 residues in the CDR3. The ends were cut back, 0 bases at V and 0 bases at J, with 5 bases in the middle. The chain's CDR3 is CASSQDGHQETQYF. CDR3 nucleotide sequence: TGCGCCAGCAGCCAAGACGGCCACCAAGAGACCCAGTACTTC.

V gene TRBV20-1 combines with J gene TRBJ1-5; a weak D match, TRBD1 (5 bases). Germline V CDR1 and CDR2: DFQATT, SNEGSKA (reference sequence). V was cut by 3 bases and J by 7 bases, with 22 bases left in between. The CDR3 runs to 16 residues. CDR3 region: CSASPDFIQGIQPQHF. In DNA, the CDR3 is TGCAGTGCTAGTCCCGATTTTATCCAGGGAATACAGCCCCAGCATTTT.

The chain uses TRBV5-1 and TRBJ2-2; D is unresolved. The germline V and J ends were trimmed by 0 bases and 4 bases, with 7 bases remaining between them. This CDR3 contains 14 residues. Germline V gene sequence: CDR1 SGHRS, CDR2 YFSETQ. The CDR3 here is CASSLGRSTGELFF. In DNA form, the CDR3 reads TGCGCCAGCAGCTTGGGTAGATCCACCGGGGAGCTGTTTTTT.

This chain connects TRBV2 to TRBJ2-7; TRBD2 agrees at 11 bases. Germline CDR1 is SNHLY and CDR2 is FYNNEI. The CDR3 covers 14 residues. After removal of 4 bases from V and 4 bases from J, the junction contained 3 bases not matched to a gene. CDR3 region: CASSGLAGYYEQYV. DNA for the CDR3: TGTGCCAGCAGTGGACTAGCGGGGTATTACGAGCAGTACGTC.

This clonotype was observed a few times. The rearrangement uses TRBV20-1 and TRBJ1-2; unclear D gene. Trimming removed 6 bases from V and 4 bases from J, with 21 bases in between. Germline V gene lookup returns CDR1 DFQATT and CDR2 SNEGSKA (reference sequence). The CDR3 length is 15 residues. The CDR3 coding sequence is TGCAGTGCAAACCTCAACGGGGTCCTCTCCTATGGCTACACCTTC. It is translated as CSANLNGVLSYGYTF.

This clonotype showed up just a few times. The DNA is left out, because the CDR3 cannot be placed on it with certainty; the CDR3 is given as TCRdb lists it. The chain links TRBV28 to TRBJ1-5; the table names TRBD1, a call not compared with the DNA. Termini included, the CDR3 measures 15 amino acids. Germline V CDR1 and CDR2: MDHEN, SYDVKM. The CDR3 loop is CASTLRGTSGQPQHF.

V and J are TRBV5-5 and TRBJ2-2; 7 nucleotides agree with TRBD1. With 2 bases clipped from V and 7 bases from J, the junction kept 8 bases outside the gene matches. This CDR3 is 15 amino acids long. Germline assignment: CDR1 SGHKS and CDR2 YYEKEE (reference sequence). The CDR3 protein is CASSFEGARVGELFF. CDR3 DNA: TGTGCCAGCAGCTTTGAGGGGGCGAGGGTCGGGGAGCTGTTTTTT.